A single sample gave rise to the 30 T cell receptor beta chains below, sequenced in a study of shared clonotypes between healthy human individuals. Sequencing was performed with immunoSEQ multiplex PCR; in TCRdb, only in-frame clones are kept and a portion is missing. Among millions of clones, 95% were seen once, and the ten largest hold 0.1% to 0.15%. The sequencing sample was made of naive CD4+ T cells sorted from blood. The sample's subset: CD45RA+ positively selected. The receptor set was obtained from a man aged 18-30 years in good health.

The chain has TRBV7-2 and TRBJ1-6; 7 nucleotides align to TRBD1. Germline loops: CDR1 SGHTA, CDR2 FQGNSA. J gave up 5 bases and V 2 bases, and 12 bases lay outside the gene matches. The CDR3 spans 18 residues. The CDR3 loop reads CASSLFEHRGSNNSPLHF. The CDR3 DNA reads as TGTGCCAGCAGCTTATTCGAACACAGGGGTTCCAATAATTCACCCCTCCACTTT. Supplemented by reference TRBV7-2 and TRBJ1-6, the full variable domain reads GAGVSQSPSNKVTEKGKDVELRCDPISGHTALYWYRQSLGQGLEFLIYFQGNSAPDKSGLPSDRFSAERTGGSVSTLTIQRTQQEDSAVYLCASSLFEHRGSNNSPLHFGNGTRLTVT.

V gene TRBV6-5 combines with J gene TRBJ2-3, with D hard to call. Germline CDR1 MNHEY, CDR2 SVGAGI. V lost 4 bases and J lost 4, with 6 bases in between. The CDR3 extends over 12 amino acids. The CDR3 DNA follows: TGTGCCAGCAGTTCGTTGGCAGATACGCAGTATTTT. Its translation is CASSSLADTQYF.

The chain links TRBV9 to TRBJ1-2, with no clear D. Germline lookup yields CDR1 SGDLS and CDR2 YYNGEE. The CDR3 runs 12 residues. The V gene lost 0 bases and the J gene lost 8 bases, with 8 bases spanning the gap. DNA for the CDR3: TGTGCCAGCAGCGTAGGGCCGGGCGGCTACACCTTC. Translated, it gives CASSVGPGGYTF. The entire variable domain, with the rest obtained from reference TRBV9 and TRBJ1-2, is as follows: DSGVTQTPKHLITATGQRVTLRCSPRSGDLSVYWYQQSLDQGLQFLIQYYNGEERAKGNILERFSAQQFPDLHSELNLSSLELGDSALYFCASSVGPGGYTFGSGTRLTVV.

The chain links TRBV7-6 to TRBJ2-3, with 8 bases lining up with TRBD2. The germline CDR1 and CDR2 sequences are SGHVS and FNYEAQ. The CDR3 totals 13 residues. With 8 bases clipped from V and 3 bases from J, the junction kept 4 bases outside the gene matches. The CDR3 DNA reads as TGTGCCAGCGGTAGCGGGAAAACAGATACGCAGTATTTT. Protein sequence: CASGSGKTDTQYF.

The chain has TRBV30 and TRBJ2-3, with 7 bases identical to TRBD2. The germline gives CDR1 GTSNPN, CDR2 SVGIG (reference sequence). Trimming took 4 bases from V and 4 from J; bases not matched to a gene: 5. CDR3 size: 13 residues. As DNA, the CDR3 is TGTGCCTGGACTCGCCTAGCGGCAGATACGCAGTATTTT. It specifies CAWTRLAADTQYF.

This chain joins TRBV2 and TRBJ2-3; the match to TRBD2 covers 11 bases. With V trimmed by 5 bases and J by 1 base, 8 bases remained unmatched. CDR1 SNHLY and CDR2 FYNNEI come from the germline V gene. The CDR3 sequence is 17 residues long. CDR3 nucleotides: TGTGCCAGCAGTCCTTACCGACTAGCGGGGCGCACAGATACGCAGTATTTT. Its protein is CASSPYRLAGRTDTQYF.

The chain recombines TRBV9 with TRBJ2-2; D gene ambiguous. Germline V CDR1 and CDR2: SGDLS, YYNGEE. The CDR3 is 12 amino acids. V was trimmed by 7 bases and J by 1 base, leaving 5 bases between them. This chain's CDR3 is CASDGNTGELFF. The CDR3 DNA reads TGTGCCAGCGACGGGAACACCGGGGAGCTGTTTTTT.

The chain has TRBV5-1 and TRBJ1-6; D gene ambiguous. V lost 7 bases to trimming and J lost 10 bases, with 18 bases between them. CDR1 SGHRS and CDR2 YFSETQ come from the germline V gene. CDR3 length: 14 amino acids. The CDR3 spells CASRLTELASPLHF. CDR3 nucleotide sequence: TGCGCCAGCCGGTTGACGGAGCTCGCCTCACCCCTCCACTTT.

The chain combines TRBV7-2 with TRBJ1-3; D perhaps matches TRBD1 (6 bases). This CDR3 has 13 amino acids. Germline CDR1 reads SGHTA; CDR2 reads FQGNSA. Trimming stripped 6 bases from V and 4 bases from J, with 10 bases between. The CDR3 DNA sequence: TGTGCCAGCAGGAGGGACATAGGAAACACCATATATTTT. It codes for CASRRDIGNTIYF.

The genes are TRBV6-5 and TRBJ2-5; 8 bases line up with TRBD1. The germline V gene has CDR1 MNHEY and CDR2 SVGAGI. V trimming: 7 bases; J trimming: 2 bases; junction bases outside the gene matches: 9. This CDR3 region has 15 residues. The CDR3 here is CASTTGGINQETQYF. CDR3 DNA sequence: TGTGCCAGCACCACAGGGGGTATTAATCAAGAGACCCAGTACTTC.

This chain links TRBV20-1 with TRBJ1-2; D call uncertain. In germline, CDR1 is DFQATT, CDR2 SNEGSKA (reference sequence). V lost 6 bases and J 8 bases, leaving 13 bases between the germline ends. This CDR3 contains 11 residues. CDR3 region: CSAPGRVGYTF. DNA of the CDR3: TGCAGTGCCCCTGGGAGGGTCGGCTACACCTTC.

This chain links TRBV7-9 with TRBJ2-3, with D hard to call. CDR1 is SEHNR and CDR2 is FQNEAQ in the germline V gene (reference sequence). The CDR3 runs 16 residues. Trimming removed 5 bases from V and 1 base from J, with 16 bases in between. The CDR3 coding sequence is TGTGCCAGCAGCCGTCTCGGCACGCAGGGCACAGATACGCAGTATTTT. Encoded protein: CASSRLGTQGTDTQYF.

The rearrangement uses TRBV2 and TRBJ2-1; no definite D call. Trimming cost V 5 bases and J 13 bases, with 3 bases left between them. This CDR3 is 8 amino acids long. From germline, CDR1 is SNHLY and CDR2 FYNNEI. CDR3 sequence: CASSSQFF. As DNA, the CDR3 is TGTGCCAGCAGTTCCCAGTTCTTC.

The chain has TRBV7-2 and TRBJ1-5, with D tentatively TRBD1 (5 bases). The CDR3 spans 15 residues. V was shortened by 1 base and J by 0 bases, with 7 bases between the two germline ends. Germline CDR1 is SGHTA and CDR2 is FQGNSA. CDR3 nucleotides: TGTGCCAGCAGCTTAGTCAGGGTTAGCAATCAGCCCCAGCATTTT. Translation gives CASSLVRVSNQPQHF.

J is TRBJ1-5 and V is TRBV7-6; tentative D call: TRBD1 (5 bases). The germline gives CDR1 SGHVS, CDR2 FNYEAQ. V gave up 5 bases and J gave up 6 bases, with 17 bases separating them. This CDR3 spans 15 amino acids. The CDR3 nucleotides read TGTGCCAGCAGCCCGGGACTCCAGGGAGGTCAGCCCCAGCATTTT. Residues: CASSPGLQGGQPQHF. Supplemented by reference TRBV7-6 and TRBJ1-5, the full variable domain reads GAGVSQSPRYKVTKRGQDVALRCDPISGHVSLYWYRQALGQGPEFLTYFNYEAQQDKSGLPNDRFSAERPEGSISTLTIQRTEQRDSAMYRCASSPGLQGGQPQHFGDGTRLSIL.

The chain employs TRBV5-6 and TRBJ2-5, with D perhaps given as TRBD1 or TRBD2 (5 bases each). This CDR3 has 15 amino acids. Germline lookup yields CDR1 SGHDT and CDR2 YYEEEE. Between the trimmed V and J ends, which lost 2 bases and 1 base, there was a span of 12 bases. CDR3 in amino acids: CASSLGTPSQETQYF. CDR3 nucleotides: TGTGCCAGCAGCTTAGGGACCCCAAGCCAAGAGACCCAGTACTTC.

The genes are TRBV7-9 and TRBJ2-5; no clear D. The CDR3 is made up of 17 amino acids. The germline V gene has CDR1 SEHNR and CDR2 FQNEAQ (reference sequence). V was clipped by 5 bases and J by 6 bases, with 25 bases between them. CDR3 sequence: CASSQKTSMSGVKTQYF. DNA for the CDR3: TGTGCCAGCAGCCAAAAGACATCGATGTCGGGTGTAAAGACCCAGTACTTC.

The V gene is TRBV6-6, the J gene TRBJ2-5; 10 bases map to TRBD2. V shed 5 bases, J shed 4 bases, and the junction held 10 bases outside the gene matches. The germline V gene encodes CDR1 MNHNY and CDR2 SVGAGI (reference sequence). This CDR3 contains 16 residues. The CDR3, as DNA: TGTGCCAGCAGTCCTTACCTAGCGGGAGATCGAGAGACCCAGTACTTC. Protein sequence: CASSPYLAGDRETQYF.

This rearrangement joins TRBV12-5 to TRBJ2-1; unclear D gene. Germline lookup yields CDR1 LGHNT and CDR2 FRNRAP. The CDR3 runs 13 residues. V was cut by 2 bases and J by 6 bases, with 8 bases left in between. Here the CDR3 DNA reads TGTGCTAGTGGTTTGCCCTCTGTCAATGAGCAGTTCTTC. This encodes CASGLPSVNEQFF.

The V call is TRBV5-1, the J call TRBJ2-2; the D gene could be TRBD1 or TRBD2 (5 bases each). V shed 0 bases and J shed 6 bases, with 9 bases lying between them. Per germline, CDR1 SGHRS and CDR2 YFSETQ. The CDR3 runs to 14 residues. The CDR3 sequence: CASSLVLGAGELFF. The CDR3 bases are TGCGCCAGCAGCTTGGTTTTGGGGGCCGGGGAGCTGTTTTTT.

The chain uses TRBV5-4 and TRBJ2-3; TRBD2 matches at 15 bases. Germline-derived CDR1 and CDR2 are SGHNT and YYREEE (reference sequence). CDR3 length equals 15 residues. J gave up 5 bases and V 4 bases, and 2 bases lay outside the gene matches. CDR3 in amino acids: CASSTGLAGGDTQYF. The CDR3 nucleotides read TGTGCCAGCAGCACGGGACTAGCGGGAGGAGATACGCAGTATTTT.

This clone was recorded only once. This chain links TRBV5-4 with TRBJ2-5, with D unresolved. Germline CDR1 reads SGHNT; CDR2 reads YYREEE (reference sequence). The CDR3 contains 16 residues. V was cut by 4 bases and J by 0 bases, with 16 bases left in between. This chain's CDR3 is CASSRSWSPNQETQYF. For the CDR3, the DNA is TGTGCCAGCAGCCGATCTTGGAGTCCCAACCAAGAGACCCAGTACTTC.

The V and J genes are TRBV11-3 and TRBJ1-1; 7 bases match TRBD1. Germline V gives CDR1 SGHNT, CDR2 YENEEA. With 5 bases clipped from V and 0 bases from J, the junction kept 6 bases outside the gene matches. The CDR3 length is 15 residues. The CDR3 spells CASSPGDSLNTEAFF. The DNA for the CDR3 is TGTGCCAGCAGCCCGGGGGACAGTCTGAACACTGAAGCTTTCTTT. Using reference TRBV11-3 and TRBJ1-1 for the parts outside the CDR3, the full variable domain is EAGVVQSPRYKIIEKKQPVAFWCNPISGHNTLYWYLQNLGQGPELLIRYENEEAVDDSQLPKDRFSAERLKGVDSTLKIQPAELGDSAVYLCASSPGDSLNTEAFFGQGTRLTVV.

The V and J genes are TRBV10-2 and TRBJ2-3; D perhaps matches TRBD2 (6 bases). V lost 10 bases and J 2 bases, leaving 10 bases between the germline ends. The CDR3 has 12 residues. The germline V gene has CDR1 WSHSY and CDR2 SAAADI. Here the CDR3 reads CATLANTDTQYF. The CDR3 DNA sequence: TGCGCCACCCTAGCGAACACAGATACGCAGTATTTT.

In this sample, this clone turned up once. This chain connects TRBV10-2 to TRBJ1-2; weak D call: TRBD1 (6 bases). V shed 3 bases and J shed 4 bases, with 15 bases lying between them. From germline, CDR1 is WSHSY and CDR2 SAAADI. The CDR3 spans 15 residues. CDR3 nucleotide sequence: TGCGCCAGCAGTGACGGCGGGGGGGCGACCTATGGCTACACCTTC. Encoded protein: CASSDGGGATYGYTF.

The chain couples TRBV4-1 to TRBJ2-1; D is unresolved. The CDR3 consists of 15 residues. Germline V gene sequence: CDR1 MGHRA, CDR2 YSYEKL. V shed 1 base and J shed 5 bases, with 12 bases lying between them. Here the CDR3 DNA reads TGCGCCAGCAGCCAAGTAGGCCTTCCCCACAATGAGCAGTTCTTC. It yields the protein CASSQVGLPHNEQFF.

The chain is built from TRBV28 and TRBJ2-5, with D unresolved. The ends were cut back, 7 bases at V and 5 bases at J, with 11 bases in the middle. This CDR3 contains 12 residues. The germline V gene encodes CDR1 MDHEN and CDR2 SYDVKM. The chain's CDR3 is CASTTSGETQYF. The CDR3 DNA is TGTGCCAGCACCACCTCCGGGGAGACCCAGTACTTC.

The chain couples TRBV28 to TRBJ2-5; TRBD2 agrees at 13 bases. Germline V gives CDR1 MDHEN, CDR2 SYDVKM. V shed 6 bases and J 5 bases; nucleotides not matched to a gene: 12. The CDR3 consists of 17 residues. In DNA, the CDR3 is TGTGCCAGCAGGGTGGGTGGACTAGCGGGAGTTAAGGAGACCCAGTACTTC. The encoded protein is CASRVGGLAGVKETQYF.

The chain links TRBV7-6 to TRBJ1-3; unclear D gene. The germline CDR1 and CDR2 sequences are SGHVS and FNYEAQ. The length of the CDR3 is 15 residues. V dropped 5 bases and J dropped 0 bases, with 11 bases sitting between them. CDR3 loop: CASSEGLSSGNTIYF. The DNA for the CDR3 is TGTGCCAGCAGCGAGGGTCTCAGCTCTGGAAACACCATATATTTT.

The chain combines TRBV2 with TRBJ1-6, with no clear D. The V gene lost 3 bases and the J gene lost 11 bases, with 8 bases spanning the gap. Germline V CDR1 and CDR2: SNHLY, FYNNEI. This CDR3 region has 12 residues. The CDR3 spells CASSDAVTPLHF. CDR3 nucleotide sequence: TGTGCCAGCAGTGACGCGGTTACACCCCTCCACTTT.